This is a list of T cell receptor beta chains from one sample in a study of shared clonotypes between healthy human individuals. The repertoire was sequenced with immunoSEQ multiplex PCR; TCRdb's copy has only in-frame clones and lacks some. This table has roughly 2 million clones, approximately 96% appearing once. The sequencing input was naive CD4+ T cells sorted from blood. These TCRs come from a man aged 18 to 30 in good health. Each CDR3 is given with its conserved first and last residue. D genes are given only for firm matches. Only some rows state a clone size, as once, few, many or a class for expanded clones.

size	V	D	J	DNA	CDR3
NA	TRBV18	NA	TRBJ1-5	TGTGCCAGCTCACCTGCCAGGGTCGACCATCAGCCCCAGCATTTT	CASSPARVDHQPQHF
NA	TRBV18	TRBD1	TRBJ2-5	TGTGCCAGCTCATCACAGACAGGGCGAGAGACCCAGTACTTC	CASSSQTGRETQYF
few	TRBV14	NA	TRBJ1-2	TGTGCCAGCAGCCAGTGGCAGGGGAATGGCTACACCTTC	CASSQWQGNGYTF
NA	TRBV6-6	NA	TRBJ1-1	TGTGCCAGCAGTTACCGTGGGCAGTATGAAGCTTTCTTT	CASSYRGQYEAFF
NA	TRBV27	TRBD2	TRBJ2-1	TGTGCCAGCAGTTTGGGACTAGGACTCGATGTTGAGCAGTTCTTC	CASSLGLGLDVEQFF
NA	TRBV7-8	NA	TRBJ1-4	TGTGCCAGCAGCCAGAGGACAGAAAAACTGTTTTTT	CASSQRTEKLFF
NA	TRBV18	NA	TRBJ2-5	TGTGCCAGCTCACCACCCAGGGGAACAGAGACCCAGTACTTC	CASSPPRGTETQYF
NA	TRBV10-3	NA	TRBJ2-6	TGTGCCATCAGTGAGTTTTCTGGGGCCAACGTCCTGACTTTC	CAISEFSGANVLTF
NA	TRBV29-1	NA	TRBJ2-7	TGCAGCGCTCGGGGCTCCTACGAGCAGTACTTC	CSARGSYEQYF
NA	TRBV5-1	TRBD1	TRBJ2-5	TGCGCCAGCAGCTCCGGGACAGTACAAGAGACCCAGTACTTC	CASSSGTVQETQYF
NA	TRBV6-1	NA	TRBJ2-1	TGTGCCAGCAGTGAAGGGTGGGGGGTGTTTCAGTTCTTC	CASSEGWGVFQFF
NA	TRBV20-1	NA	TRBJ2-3	TGCAGTGCTAGCGGCCCTGATACGCAGTATTTT	CSASGPDTQYF
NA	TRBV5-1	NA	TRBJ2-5	TGCGCCAGCAGCTTAACCGGGACAAAGGGGGAGACCCAGTACTTC	CASSLTGTKGETQYF
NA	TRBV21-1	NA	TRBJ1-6	TGTGCCAGCAGCAGACAGGAGAGCTCCTATAATTCACCCCTCCACTTT	CASSRQESSYNSPLHF
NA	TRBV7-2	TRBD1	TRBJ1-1	TGTGCCAGCAGCGGGACAGGGATCTCGAATGAAGCTTTCTTT	CASSGTGISNEAFF
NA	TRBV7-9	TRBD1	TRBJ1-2	TGTGCCAGCAGCTCGAACTATGGACAGGGGAACTATGGCTACACCTTC	CASSSNYGQGNYGYTF
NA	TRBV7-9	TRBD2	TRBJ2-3	TGTGCCAGCAGCTTAAGGGGCCTAGCGGGAATCGATACGCAGTATTTT	CASSLRGLAGIDTQYF
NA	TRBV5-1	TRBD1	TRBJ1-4	TGCGCCAGCAGCCTAGGACAGGGCCGAGAAAAACTGTTTTTT	CASSLGQGREKLFF
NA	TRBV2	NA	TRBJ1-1	TGTGCCAGCTCTTGGGGCTTGAACACTGAAGCTTTCTTT	CASSWGLNTEAFF
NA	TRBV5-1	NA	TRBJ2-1	TGCGCCAGCAGCCATACTGACGGAGGGGTAGGGCAGTTCTTC	CASSHTDGGVGQFF
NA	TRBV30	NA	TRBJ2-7	TGTGCCTGGAGTGGCCAGGGTTGGGACGAGCAGTACTTC	CAWSGQGWDEQYF
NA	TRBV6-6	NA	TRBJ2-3	TGTGCCAGCAGTCTTTATACTGCCGATACGCAGTATTTT	CASSLYTADTQYF
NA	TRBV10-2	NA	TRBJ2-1	TGCGCCAGCAGTGTTGGTAGGTTCAATGAGCAGTTCTTC	CASSVGRFNEQFF
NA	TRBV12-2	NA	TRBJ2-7	TGTGCAAGTCGCTTAGCGTTTGGGGGTAGCGACTCCTACGAGCAGTACTTC	CASRLAFGGSDSYEQYF
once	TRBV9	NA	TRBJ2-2	TGTGCCAGCAGCCGGACAGTGGACACCGGGGAGCTGTTTTTT	CASSRTVDTGELFF
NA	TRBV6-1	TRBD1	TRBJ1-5	TGTGCCAGCAGTCAACAGGGGGCAGATCAGCCCCAGCATTTT	CASSQQGADQPQHF
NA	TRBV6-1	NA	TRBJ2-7	TGTGCCAGCAGTTCTCAGGGGCTAGAGCAGTACTTC	CASSSQGLEQYF
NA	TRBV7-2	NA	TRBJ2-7	TGTGCCAGCAGCTCCCACCGCTACGAGCAGTACTTC	CASSSHRYEQYF
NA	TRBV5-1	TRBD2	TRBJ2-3	TGCGCCAGCAGCTTGGTACCTAGCGGGGGAGCGGGCACAGATACGCAGTATTTT	CASSLVPSGGAGTDTQYF
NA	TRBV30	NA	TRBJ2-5	TGTGCCTGGACGAGCGCCCTTCGGGAGACCCAGTACTTC	CAWTSALRETQYF
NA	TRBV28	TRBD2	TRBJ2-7	TGTGCCAGCAGTTTGGAGACCAGCGGGAGTTACGAGCAGTACTTC	CASSLETSGSYEQYF
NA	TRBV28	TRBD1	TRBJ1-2	TGTGCCAGCCGTCCCGGGACAGCAAACTATGGCTACACCTTC	CASRPGTANYGYTF